This entry lists 10 T cell receptor beta chains sequenced from one sample in a study of blood T cell repertoires in COVID-19. Here immunoSEQ multiplex PCR was the method, and the copy in TCRdb shows in-frame clones only, minus some. The profile shows over 95,000 clones, approximately 81% of them singletons. The sample was peripheral blood. The receptors derive from a man aged 35-49 years with acute or convalescent COVID-19.

The DNA for the CDR3 is TGCGCCAGCAGCCAAGATCGAGGGCCGAACACTGAAGCTTTCTTT. Its protein product is CASSQDRGPNTEAFF. The chain employs TRBV4-3 and TRBJ1-1; D is unclear. V was shortened by 0 bases and J by 1 base, with 9 bases between the two germline ends. The CDR3 consists of 15 residues. Germline V lookup: CDR1 LGHNA, CDR2 YSLEER.

J is TRBJ2-6 and V is TRBV4-3, with 12 bases aligning to TRBD1. Germline CDR1 is LGHNA and CDR2 is YSLEER. V shed 1 base and J 3 bases; nucleotides not matched to a gene: 7. The CDR3 totals 19 residues. CDR3 sequence reads: CASSQGFRDRGLGANVLTF. CDR3 coding DNA: TGCGCCAGCAGCCAAGGATTCCGGGACAGGGGGCTTGGGGCCAACGTCCTGACTTTC.

The rearrangement links TRBV15 to TRBJ2-7, with 8 positions matching TRBD2. Per the germline V gene, CDR1 is LNHNV and CDR2 is YYDKDF (reference sequence). The CDR3 runs to 15 residues. V was pared by 3 bases and J by 2 bases, with 6 bases of the junction left unmatched. The CDR3 protein is CATSREPGGPYEQYF. The CDR3 DNA reads as TGTGCCACCAGCAGGGAACCGGGGGGGCCCTACGAGCAGTACTTC.

This clone appeared a single time. The CDR3 DNA reads TGTGCCACCAGTGATGCGGAGACAGATACGCAGTATTTT. Amino acids: CATSDAETDTQYF. The V and J genes are TRBV24-1 and TRBJ2-3, with D unresolved. The CDR3 runs to 13 residues. Per the germline V gene, CDR1 is KGHDR and CDR2 is SFDVKD. Trimming left V 3 bases short and J 3 bases short, with 6 bases between.

The genes are TRBV18 and TRBJ2-1; a weak D match, TRBD2 (5 bases). The ends were cut back, 3 bases at V and 8 bases at J, with 11 bases in the middle. The CDR3 is made up of 13 amino acids. CDR1 KGHSH and CDR2 LQKENI come from the germline V gene. The CDR3 protein is CASSPSAGDEQFF. The CDR3 nucleotides read TGTGCCAGCTCACCCTCCGCCGGGGATGAGCAGTTCTTC.

In nucleotides, the CDR3 is TGCGCCAGCAGCCAAGATCCGGGGGAACTACCCCCCGATGAGCAGTTCTTC. Its protein is CASSQDPGELPPDEQFF. The chain is built from TRBV4-1 and TRBJ2-1; possible D gene TRBD2, 6 bases. Germline loops: CDR1 MGHRA, CDR2 YSYEKL. The CDR3 is made up of 17 amino acids. V lost 0 bases and J 8 bases, leaving 20 bases between the germline ends.

The rearrangement uses TRBV6-5 and TRBJ2-5, with TRBD2 matching 10 bases. The length of the CDR3 is 15 residues. Germline trimming cut 5 bases from V and 5 bases from J; bases unmatched to any gene: 8. Germline V gene sequence: CDR1 MNHEY, CDR2 SVGAGI. CDR3 nucleotide sequence: TGTGCCAGCAGTCCGCGAGGGACTAGCGAGGAGACCCAGTACTTC. This gives the protein CASSPRGTSEETQYF.

The chain joins TRBV5-1 to TRBJ2-7; 9 bases are a match to TRBD2. The ends lost 1 base at V and 4 bases at J; junction bases unmatched: 6. The CDR3 is made up of 15 amino acids. Looked up from germline, CDR1 is SGHRS and CDR2 is YFSETQ. This chain's CDR3 is CASSLLAGGNYEQYF. In DNA form, the CDR3 reads TGCGCCAGCAGCTTGCTTGCGGGGGGGAATTACGAGCAGTACTTC.

This chain connects TRBV24-1 to TRBJ1-5; D may be TRBD1 (5 bases). In germline, CDR1 is KGHDR, CDR2 SFDVKD. The CDR3 has 14 amino acids. Between the trimmed V and J ends, which lost 6 bases and 5 bases, there was a span of 13 bases. Here the CDR3 reads CATSPALGDQPQHF. As DNA, the CDR3 is TGTGCCACCAGTCCGGCTTTAGGGGATCAGCCCCAGCATTTT.

The chain recombines TRBV11-3 with TRBJ2-3, with 8 bases matching TRBD2. The CDR3 runs to 15 residues. Germline loops: CDR1 SGHNT, CDR2 YENEEA. Losses at the gene ends were 1 base for V and 8 bases for J; bases not matched to a gene: 8. CDR3 nucleotide sequence: TGTGCCAGCAGCTTAGTCGGGGGGGCCGCCGGTACGCAGTATTTT. This codes for CASSLVGGAAGTQYF.